The sample holds many counts of the clone carrying this TCR beta chain. The antigen is undetermined. The record originates from a study of T cells after yellow fever vaccination. General study points: Clonotypes appearing in both CD4 and CD8 compartments existed, and their share was small.

The length of the CDR3 is 15 residues. Between the trimmed V and J ends, which lost 1 base and 1 base, there was a span of 11 bases. Germline CDR1 SEHNR, CDR2 FQNEAQ (reference sequence). The authors made TCR cDNA by 5'RACE template switching, adding a universal primer site and UMIs. TCRdb itself ran the 5' RACE reads through MiXCR, one entry per CDR3 protein. The sample records hundreds of thousands of distinct CDR3 sequences, approximately 12% being singletons. The chain has TRBV7-9 and TRBJ2-7; D call uncertain. This TCR was recovered from a man aged 30 to 39 who received the YFV17D yellow fever vaccine. The sample consisted of PBMCs, taken on the day of the yellow fever booster vaccination. CDR3 DNA sequence: TGTGCCAGCAGCTTAGGAGCCACGGCTTCCTACGAGCAGTACTTC. Translation: CASSLGATASYEQYF.